The rows below give T cell receptor beta chains drawn from one sample of a study of cytomegalovirus exposure and HLA in healthy donors. Clones were sequenced by immunoSEQ multiplex PCR, and TCRdb holds only the in-frame ones, with some missing. The sample lists about 160,000 clones; about four fifths were seen once. Sequenced input: PBMCs. The source is a woman aged 50 to 65 in good health and CMV-seronegative. Both conserved end residues are part of each CDR3. The order of the fields is J gene, D gene, clone size, V gene, CDR3 protein, CDR3 DNA. The D gene is left open where the match is weak. Clone sizes are given selectively: once, few, many, or a class where the clone is expanded.

TRBJ2-1 | TRBD2 | NA | TRBV18 | CASSPASGRPPGEQFF | TGTGCCAGCTCACCGGCTAGCGGGAGACCCCCGGGTGAGCAGTTCTTC
TRBJ1-1 | TRBD1 | NA | TRBV2 | CASSSTGLNTEAFF | TGTGCCAGCAGCTCGACAGGGCTGAACACTGAAGCTTTCTTT
TRBJ1-5 | NA | NA | TRBV13 | CASSLGAGNQPQHF | TGTGCCAGCAGCTTAGGCGCGGGCAATCAGCCCCAGCATTTT
TRBJ1-1 | TRBD1 | NA | TRBV5-1 | CASSLDNRGTEAFF | TGCGCCAGCAGCTTGGATAACAGGGGCACTGAAGCTTTCTTT
TRBJ2-1 | NA | NA | TRBV5-1 | CASRGQQSYNEQFF | TGCGCCAGCAGGGGGCAGCAGAGCTACAATGAGCAGTTCTTC
TRBJ1-1 | NA | NA | TRBV5-6 | CASNSGGVTEAFF | TGTGCCAGCAACTCTGGGGGGGTTACTGAAGCTTTCTTT
TRBJ2-1 | TRBD2 | NA | TRBV10-3 | CAIMTSGREQFF | TGTGCCATTATGACTAGCGGGAGGGAGCAGTTCTTC
TRBJ1-6 | NA | few | TRBV6-5 | CASSRRGREDSPLHF | TGTGCCAGCAGCAGGAGGGGCCGGGAGGATTCACCCCTCCACTTT
TRBJ1-1 | TRBD1 | NA | TRBV14 | CASSQGTGYGTEAFF | TGTGCCAGCAGCCAAGGGACAGGGTACGGCACTGAAGCTTTCTTT
TRBJ2-7 | NA | NA | TRBV28 | CASSFTGRETYEQYF | TGTGCCAGCAGTTTTACAGGCCGGGAGACCTACGAGCAGTACTTC
TRBJ2-1 | NA | few | TRBV30 | CAWSSGAGEQFF | TGTGCCTGGTCTTCAGGGGCGGGTGAGCAGTTCTTC
TRBJ2-2 | TRBD2 | NA | TRBV7-2 | CASSLFSGANTGELFF | TGTGCCAGCAGCTTATTTAGCGGGGCGAACACCGGGGAGCTGTTTTTT
TRBJ1-2 | TRBD1 | NA | TRBV5-1 | CASSLEDRGYGYTF | TGCGCCAGCAGCTTGGAAGACAGGGGATATGGCTACACCTTC
TRBJ2-5 | NA | NA | TRBV5-1 | CASAGGNQETQYF | TGCGCCAGCGCAGGGGGGAATCAAGAGACCCAGTACTTC
TRBJ2-7 | NA | NA | TRBV11-2 | CASSSTYGQYF | TGTGCCAGCAGTTCTACCTACGGGCAGTACTTC
TRBJ2-7 | NA | NA | TRBV4-3 | CASSQGVGEQYF | TGCGCCAGCAGCCAAGGAGTGGGCGAGCAGTACTTC
TRBJ2-5 | TRBD2 | NA | TRBV2 | CASSGPGLAGGIQETQYF | TGTGCCAGCAGTGGGCCGGGACTAGCGGGGGGGATCCAAGAGACCCAGTACTTC
TRBJ2-5 | NA | NA | TRBV30 | CAWNSGVSETQYF | TGTGCCTGGAACTCGGGAGTATCAGAGACCCAGTACTTC
TRBJ2-7 | NA | NA | TRBV18 | CASSPVVSGPGVNEQYF | TGTGCCAGCTCACCGGTTGTGTCGGGGCCGGGGGTGAACGAGCAGTACTTC
TRBJ1-1 | TRBD1 | once | TRBV7-2 | CASGQGARGTEAFF | TGTGCCAGCGGACAGGGAGCGAGGGGCACTGAAGCTTTCTTT
TRBJ1-5 | NA | NA | TRBV6-5 | CASSYSFRDNQPQHF | TGTGCCAGCAGTTACTCCTTCAGGGACAATCAGCCCCAGCATTTT
TRBJ1-1 | NA | NA | TRBV9 | CASSVAATENTEAFF | TGTGCCAGCAGCGTAGCCGCGACAGAGAACACTGAAGCTTTCTTT
TRBJ2-2 | TRBD1 | NA | TRBV6-1 | CASRTTGVHGELFF | TGTGCCAGCAGGACGACAGGGGTGCACGGGGAGCTGTTTTTT
TRBJ1-2 | TRBD1 | NA | TRBV9 | CASSDPGTGPNYGYTF | TGTGCCAGCAGCGACCCCGGGACAGGGCCTAACTATGGCTACACCTTC
TRBJ2-1 | NA | NA | TRBV28 | CASSRGYGKGYNEQFF | TGTGCCAGCAGCCGCGGCTATGGCAAAGGATACAATGAGCAGTTCTTC
TRBJ1-5 | NA | NA | TRBV28 | CATDGQSIYSNQPQHF | TGTGCCACAGACGGACAGTCGATTTATAGCAATCAGCCCCAGCATTTT
TRBJ2-6 | NA | NA | TRBV7-2 | CASSLSSSGANVLTF | TGTGCCAGCAGCCTATCTAGCTCTGGGGCCAACGTCCTGACTTTC
TRBJ1-2 | TRBD1 | NA | TRBV29-1 | CSVRTGITYGYTF | TGCAGCGTTCGGACAGGCATAACATATGGCTACACCTTC
TRBJ2-7 | TRBD2 | NA | TRBV5-1 | CASSPGLAGAREQYF | TGCGCCAGCAGCCCGGGACTAGCGGGAGCCAGGGAGCAGTACTTC
TRBJ2-7 | TRBD1 | NA | TRBV7-9 | CASSSVGQGGEQYF | TGTGCCAGCAGCTCAGTAGGACAGGGTGGAGAGCAGTACTTC
TRBJ2-2 | NA | NA | TRBV5-1 | CASSLGEPGELFF | TGCGCCAGCAGCCTGGGCGAACCCGGGGAGCTGTTTTTT
TRBJ1-2 | TRBD1 | NA | TRBV4-3 | CASSPQDRGIYGYTF | TGCGCCAGCAGCCCCCAGGACAGGGGGATCTATGGCTACACCTTC
TRBJ1-6 | TRBD1 | NA | TRBV12-5 | CASGWGDRDNSPLHF | TGTGCTAGTGGTTGGGGGGACAGGGACAATTCACCCCTCCACTTT
TRBJ2-3 | TRBD1 | NA | TRBV9 | CASSVAGTGLLDTQYF | TGTGCCAGCAGCGTAGCAGGGACAGGGTTATTAGATACGCAGTATTTT
TRBJ2-7 | NA | NA | TRBV7-9 | CASSLSGSYEQYF | TGTGCCAGCAGCTTATCGGGGTCGTACGAGCAGTACTTC
TRBJ2-1 | TRBD2 | NA | TRBV4-1 | CASSQGGPSGEYNEQFF | TGCGCCAGCAGCCAAGGCGGCCCTAGCGGGGAATACAATGAGCAGTTCTTC
TRBJ2-5 | NA | NA | TRBV27 | CASSKSWGVGQETQYF | TGTGCCAGCAGCAAGAGCTGGGGGGTAGGGCAAGAGACCCAGTACTTC
TRBJ2-2 | TRBD1 | NA | TRBV7-8 | CASSFRGRSEIANTGELFF | TGTGCCAGCAGCTTTAGGGGGCGGTCGGAGATCGCGAACACCGGGGAGCTGTTTTTT
TRBJ1-4 | NA | NA | TRBV2 | CASRPGPAREKLFF | TGTGCCAGCAGACCAGGTCCCGCTCGTGAAAAACTGTTTTTT
TRBJ1-4 | NA | few | TRBV10-3 | CAISERLGAVATNEKLFF | TGTGCCATCAGTGAGAGGTTAGGGGCCGTAGCAACTAATGAAAAACTGTTTTTT
TRBJ2-3 | NA | NA | TRBV9 | CASSPRGLGTDTQYF | TGTGCCAGCAGCCCGAGAGGGCTTGGCACAGATACGCAGTATTTT
TRBJ2-7 | NA | NA | TRBV19 | CASGDPYEQYF | TGTGCCAGTGGAGACCCCTACGAGCAGTACTTC
TRBJ1-1 | NA | NA | TRBV7-2 | CASRRAGENTEAFF | TGTGCCAGCAGGCGAGCGGGGGAGAACACTGAAGCTTTCTTT
TRBJ1-2 | TRBD1 | NA | TRBV7-9 | CASSSSGQVTSYGYTF | TGTGCCAGCAGCTCATCGGGACAGGTGACTTCCTATGGCTACACCTTC
TRBJ2-1 | TRBD2 | NA | TRBV19 | CASSMPTSGRAPLSVSYNEQFF | TGTGCCAGTAGTATGCCGACTAGCGGGAGGGCTCCATTAAGTGTATCCTACAATGAGCAGTTCTTC
TRBJ1-2 | NA | once | TRBV27 | CASTPGEGRFSGYTF | TGTGCCAGCACCCCAGGGGAGGGACGGTTTAGTGGCTACACCTTC
TRBJ2-5 | NA | NA | TRBV18 | CASSLRDNQETQYF | TGTGCCAGCTCCCTCCGGGACAATCAAGAGACCCAGTACTTC
TRBJ2-1 | NA | NA | TRBV28 | CASTDPAGSTPYNEQFF | TGTGCCAGCACTGACCCCGCGGGGTCGACCCCCTACAATGAGCAGTTCTTC
TRBJ2-5 | TRBD2 | NA | TRBV18 | CASSPGLAGDLETQYF | TGTGCCAGCTCACCCGGACTAGCGGGAGATCTCGAGACCCAGTACTTC
TRBJ1-1 | NA | few | TRBV28 | CASSLRSRAEAFF | TGTGCCAGCAGTTTAAGGTCCAGGGCTGAAGCTTTCTTT
TRBJ2-7 | TRBD2 | NA | TRBV4-3 | CASSQGLAGTYEQYF | TGCGCCAGCAGCCAAGGACTAGCGGGGACCTACGAGCAGTACTTC
TRBJ2-1 | TRBD1 | NA | TRBV7-8 | CATGQGAVGSYNEQFF | TGTGCCACCGGACAGGGGGCGGTCGGCTCCTACAATGAGCAGTTCTTC
TRBJ1-1 | TRBD1 | few | TRBV5-4 | CASSSGTGGWRTEAFF | TGTGCCAGCAGCTCCGGGACAGGGGGCTGGAGAACTGAAGCTTTCTTT
TRBJ1-3 | NA | once | TRBV28 | CASSSGQTFSGNTIYF | TGTGCCAGCAGTTCTGGACAGACCTTCTCTGGAAACACCATATATTTT